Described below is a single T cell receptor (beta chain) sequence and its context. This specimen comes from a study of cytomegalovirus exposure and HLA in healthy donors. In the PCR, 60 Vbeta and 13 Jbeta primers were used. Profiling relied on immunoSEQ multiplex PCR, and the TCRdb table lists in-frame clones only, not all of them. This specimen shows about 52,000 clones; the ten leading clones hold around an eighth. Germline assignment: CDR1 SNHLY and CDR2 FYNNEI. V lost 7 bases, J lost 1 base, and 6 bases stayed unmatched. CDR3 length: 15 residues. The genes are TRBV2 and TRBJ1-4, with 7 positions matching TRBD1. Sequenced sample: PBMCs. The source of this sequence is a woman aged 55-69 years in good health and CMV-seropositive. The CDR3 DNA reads TGTGCCAGCAACTTCCAGGGGGGAACTAATGAAAAACTGTTTTTT. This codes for CASNFQGGTNEKLFF.